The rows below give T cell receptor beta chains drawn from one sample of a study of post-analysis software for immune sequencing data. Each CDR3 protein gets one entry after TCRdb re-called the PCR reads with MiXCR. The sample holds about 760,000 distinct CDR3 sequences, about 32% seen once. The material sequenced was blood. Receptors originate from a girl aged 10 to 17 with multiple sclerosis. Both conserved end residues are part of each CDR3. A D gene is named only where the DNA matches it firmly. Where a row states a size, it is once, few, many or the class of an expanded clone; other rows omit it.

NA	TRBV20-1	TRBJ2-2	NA	CASPLFGELFF	TGCGCTAGCCCCCTTTTTGGGGAGCTGTTTTTT
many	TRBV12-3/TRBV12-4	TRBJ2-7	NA	CASQTAKRAYEQYF	TGTGCCAGCCAGACAGCGAAAAGGGCTTACGAGCAGTACTTC
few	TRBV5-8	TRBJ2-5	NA	CASITQYF	TGTGCCAGCATAACCCAGTACTTC
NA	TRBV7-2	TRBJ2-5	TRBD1	CASSLPGPGQRRETQYF	TGTGCCAGCAGCCTCCCGGGCCCGGGACAGCGAAGGGAGACCCAGTACTTC
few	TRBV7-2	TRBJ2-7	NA	CASSLRLVGGGQYF	TGTGCCAGCAGCTTAAGGCTAGTGGGAGGCGGGCAGTACTTC
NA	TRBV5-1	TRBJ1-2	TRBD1	CASSPTIGQGYGYTF	TGCGCCAGCAGCCCTACCATCGGACAGGGCTATGGCTACACCTTC
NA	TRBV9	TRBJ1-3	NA	CASSVAGNTIYF	TGTGCCAGCAGCGTAGCTGGAAACACCATATATTTT
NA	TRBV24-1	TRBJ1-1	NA	CATSDSYFRAFF	TGTGCCACCAGTGATTCATATTTCCGCGCTTTCTTT
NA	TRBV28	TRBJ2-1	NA	CASSPPLVDSQFF	TGTGCCAGCAGTCCCCCCCTGGTGGACTCGCAGTTCTTC
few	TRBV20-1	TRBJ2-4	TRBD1	CSARGPGQAKNIRYF	TGCAGTGCTAGAGGGCCGGGACAGGCGAAAAACATTCGGTACTTC
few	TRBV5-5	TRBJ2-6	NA	CASSPSTWGAGANVLTF	TGTGCCAGCAGCCCGAGTACCTGGGGGGCTGGGGCCAACGTCCTGACTTTC
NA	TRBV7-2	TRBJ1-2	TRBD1	CASRDGQVLGYTF	TGTGCCAGCAGGGACGGACAGGTTCTCGGCTACACCTTC
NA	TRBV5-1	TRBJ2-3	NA	CASSLATTYTADTQYF	TGCGCCAGCAGCTTGGCTACAACCTATACCGCGGATACGCAGTATTTT
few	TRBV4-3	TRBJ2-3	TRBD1	CASSFRTGSFADTQYF	TGCGCCAGCAGCTTCCGGACAGGGTCTTTCGCAGATACGCAGTATTTT
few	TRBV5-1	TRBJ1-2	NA	CASCPPGGSYGYTF	TGCGCCAGCTGTCCCCCGGGCGGATCGTATGGCTACACCTTC
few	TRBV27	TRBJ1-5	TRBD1	CASGTGPNQPQHF	TGTGCCAGCGGGACAGGCCCAAATCAGCCCCAGCATTTT
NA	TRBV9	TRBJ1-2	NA	CASSLQDGLNYGYTF	TGTGCCAGCAGCTTACAGGACGGTCTGAACTATGGCTACACCTTC
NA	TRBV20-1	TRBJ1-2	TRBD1	CSGHTTGFKRNYGYTF	TGCAGTGGTCACACGACAGGGTTCAAAAGGAACTATGGCTACACCTTC
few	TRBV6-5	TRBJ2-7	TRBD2	CASSRLAGVETNEQYF	TGTGCCAGCAGTCGACTAGCGGGAGTGGAGACCAATGAGCAGTACTTC
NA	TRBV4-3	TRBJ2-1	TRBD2	CASSPGLAGVIQFF	TGCGCCAGCAGCCCCGGGCTAGCGGGAGTAATTCAGTTCTTC
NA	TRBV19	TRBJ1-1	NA	CASSMGTSGAEAFF	TGTGCCAGTAGTATGGGCACCTCCGGGGCTGAAGCTTTCTTT
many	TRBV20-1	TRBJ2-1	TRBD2	CSARGLVYNEQFF	TGCAGTGCTCGGGGACTAGTCTACAATGAGCAGTTCTTC
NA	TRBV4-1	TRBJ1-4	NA	CASGGVTNEKLFF	TGCGCCAGCGGGGGTGTAACTAATGAAAAACTGTTTTTT
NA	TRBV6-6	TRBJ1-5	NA	CASSYSTPGSNQPQHF	TGTGCCAGCAGTTACTCGACCCCAGGTAGCAATCAGCCCCAGCATTTT
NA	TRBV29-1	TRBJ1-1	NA	CSVAASHTEAFF	TGCAGCGTGGCCGCTTCCCACACTGAAGCTTTCTTT
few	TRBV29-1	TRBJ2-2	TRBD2	CSVDSGVNTGELFF	TGCAGCGTTGACAGCGGGGTGAACACCGGGGAGCTGTTTTTT
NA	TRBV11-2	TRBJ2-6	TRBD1	CASSRQGAHHGANVLTF	TGTGCCAGCAGCAGACAGGGGGCGCATCATGGGGCCAACGTCCTGACTTTC
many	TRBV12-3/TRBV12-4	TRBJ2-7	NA	CASSRTAYEQYF	TGTGCCAGCAGCAGGACAGCCTACGAGCAGTACTTC
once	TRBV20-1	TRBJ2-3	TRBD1	CSASPRGGGLGVFPDTQYF	TGCAGTGCCAGCCCGAGAGGGGGCGGCCTAGGAGTTTTTCCAGATACGCAGTATTTT
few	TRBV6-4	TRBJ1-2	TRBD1	CASSPGQGLGYTF	TGTGCCAGCAGTCCCGGACAGGGTTTGGGCTACACCTTC
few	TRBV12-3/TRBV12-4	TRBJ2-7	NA	CASSFLPMSSYEQYF	TGTGCCAGCAGTTTCCTCCCAATGTCCTCCTACGAGCAGTACTTC
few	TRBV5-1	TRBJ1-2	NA	CASSAQGAYGYTF	TGCGCCAGCAGCGCCCAAGGGGCCTATGGCTACACCTTC
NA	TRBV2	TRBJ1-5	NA	CASSDMGRAHNQPQHF	TGTGCCAGCAGCGACATGGGCAGGGCCCACAATCAGCCCCAGCATTTT
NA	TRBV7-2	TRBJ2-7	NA	CASSLVAGQNREQYF	TGTGCCAGCAGCTTAGTAGCAGGGCAGAATCGCGAGCAGTACTTC
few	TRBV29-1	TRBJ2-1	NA	CSQTRGHNRGPETSGNEQFF	TGCAGCCAGACCAGGGGGCATAACCGTGGACCGGAGACTAGCGGCAATGAGCAGTTCTTC
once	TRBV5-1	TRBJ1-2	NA	CASSPGQSPYGYTF	TGCGCCAGCAGCCCAGGACAGAGCCCCTATGGCTACACCTTC
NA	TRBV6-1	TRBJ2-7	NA	CASSETNPDSEQYF	TGTGCCAGCAGTGAAACCAACCCCGACAGTGAGCAGTACTTC
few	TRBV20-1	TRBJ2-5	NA	CSAQGRERETQYF	TGCAGTGCCCAGGGGAGGGAACGAGAGACCCAGTACTTC
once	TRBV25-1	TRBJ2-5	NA	CASSRPGVGETQYF	TGTGCCAGCAGCCGACCTGGAGTGGGAGAGACCCAGTACTTC
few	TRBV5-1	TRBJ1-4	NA	CASSFPGEKLFF	TGCGCCAGCAGCTTCCCCGGGGAAAAACTGTTTTTT
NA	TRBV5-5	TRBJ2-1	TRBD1	CASSLVPGGSYNEQFF	TGTGCCAGCAGCTTGGTTCCAGGGGGCTCCTACAATGAGCAGTTCTTC
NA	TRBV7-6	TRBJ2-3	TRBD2	CASSPGLAGDTDTQYF	TGTGCCAGCAGCCCCGGACTAGCGGGGGACACAGATACGCAGTATTTT
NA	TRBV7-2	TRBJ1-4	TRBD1	CASSLRNPGQGGKLFF	TGTGCCAGCAGCTTGAGAAATCCCGGACAGGGGGGAAAACTGTTTTTT
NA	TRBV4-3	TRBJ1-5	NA	CASSQDRGVWEPQHF	TGCGCCAGCAGCCAAGATAGAGGGGTATGGGAGCCCCAGCATTTT
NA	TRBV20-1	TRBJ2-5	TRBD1	CSAQPRGRWLQTQYF	TGCAGTGCCCAGCCCAGGGGGAGATGGTTGCAGACCCAGTACTTC
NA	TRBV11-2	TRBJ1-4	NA	CASSQQRFEKLFF	TGTGCCAGCAGTCAACAGAGGTTCGAAAAACTGTTTTTT
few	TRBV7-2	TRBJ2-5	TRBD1	CASSLAGQGQETQYF	TGTGCCAGCAGCTTAGCGGGACAGGGCCAAGAGACCCAGTACTTC
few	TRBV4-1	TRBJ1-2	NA	CASSQVGGGPGYTF	TGCGCCAGCAGCCAAGTAGGGGGGGGCCCTGGCTACACCTTC
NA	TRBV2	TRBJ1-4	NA	CASSAGWGGVLNEKLFF	TGTGCCAGCAGTGCAGGCTGGGGAGGGGTACTTAATGAAAAACTGTTTTTT
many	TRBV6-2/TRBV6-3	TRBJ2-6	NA	CASSPSDMSGANVLTF	TGTGCCAGCAGTCCGTCCGACATGTCTGGGGCCAACGTCCTGACTTTC
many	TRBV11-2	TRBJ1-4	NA	CASSSSSGFGVEKLFF	TGTGCCAGCAGCTCGTCGTCAGGTTTCGGAGTCGAAAAACTGTTTTTT
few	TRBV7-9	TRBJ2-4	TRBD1	CASSPGQGSVDIQYF	TGTGCCAGCAGCCCGGGACAGGGCAGCGTGGACATTCAGTACTTC
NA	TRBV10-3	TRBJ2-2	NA	CATRSNGGNTGELFF	TGTGCCACCCGGTCAAACGGAGGGAACACCGGGGAGCTGTTTTTT
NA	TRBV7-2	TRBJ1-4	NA	CASSFSQANEKLFF	TGTGCCAGCAGCTTTAGCCAGGCTAATGAAAAACTGTTTTTT